This TCR beta chain is from a study of blood T cell repertoires in COVID-19. Across the study: Acute-phase and convalescent COVID-19 samples originated in the United States, Italy and Spain. PBMCs, B-cell-depleted T cells, or T cells were the source of the cDNA or gDNA that made up the material.

Per the original data handling: Estimates of nucleated cell counts were drawn from the amplification of reference gene primers. This table comes from immunoSEQ multiplex PCR, and its TCRdb copy is limited to in-frame clones, with some not included. V, J and clone size reflect that table, while D and trimming were determined from the DNA. In the table there are under 75,000 clones, about 90% of which are singletons. The CDR3 is 14 amino acids. The J segment lost 9 bases and the V segment lost 5 bases, leaving 9 bases of the junction unmatched. Per the germline V gene, CDR1 is LNHDA and CDR2 is SQIVND (reference sequence).

The chain employs TRBV19 and TRBJ2-4, with TRBD1 identical over 8 bases. The clonotype was recovered from a man aged 60 to 75 with active COVID-19. Sequenced: peripheral blood. The CDR3 spells CASSPRQGRRIQYF. The CDR3 region has the DNA TGTGCCAGTAGTCCCCGACAGGGGAGACGCATTCAGTACTTC.